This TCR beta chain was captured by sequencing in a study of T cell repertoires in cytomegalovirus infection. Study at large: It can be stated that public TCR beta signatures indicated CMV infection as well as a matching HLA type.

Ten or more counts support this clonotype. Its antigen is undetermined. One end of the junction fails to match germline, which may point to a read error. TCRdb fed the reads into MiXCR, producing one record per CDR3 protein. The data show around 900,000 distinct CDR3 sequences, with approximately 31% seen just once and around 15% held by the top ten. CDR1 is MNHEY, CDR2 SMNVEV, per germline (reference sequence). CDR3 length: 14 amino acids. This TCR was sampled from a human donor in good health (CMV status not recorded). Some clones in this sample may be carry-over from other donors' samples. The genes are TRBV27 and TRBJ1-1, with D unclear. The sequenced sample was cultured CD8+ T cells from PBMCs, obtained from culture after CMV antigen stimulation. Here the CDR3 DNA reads TGTGCCAGCAGCTTATTAGGGTCTGGCACTGAAGCTTTCTTT. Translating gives CASSLLGSGTEAFF.